The T cell receptor beta chain under discussion was sequenced for a study of radiotherapy plus CTLA-4 blockade in lung cancer. As for the study in general: Disease control was present in roughly 30% of patients, and objective responses in approximately 19%.

The CDR3 extends over 15 amino acids. Here immunoSEQ multiplex PCR was the method, and the copy in TCRdb shows in-frame clones only, minus some. The sample shows over 100,000 clones, roughly 77% of them seen only once. This clone was seen a single time. Patients in the study, people with chemo-refractory metastatic non-small-cell lung cancer, received focal radiation plus ipilimumab CTLA-4 blockade. The rearrangement uses TRBV1 and TRBJ1-1. TRBV1 is shown as a pseudogene. The sequence was collected from a human donor with non-small cell lung cancer that progressed on radiotherapy plus ipilimumab. Some clones in this sample may be carry-over from other donors' samples. Sequenced here: peripheral blood, sampled from a patient treated with radiotherapy plus ipilimumab. In nucleotides, the CDR3 is TGCACCAGCAGCCCTCAGCCGGGCAAGAACACTGAAGCTTTCTTT. It codes for CTSSPQPGKNTEAFF.